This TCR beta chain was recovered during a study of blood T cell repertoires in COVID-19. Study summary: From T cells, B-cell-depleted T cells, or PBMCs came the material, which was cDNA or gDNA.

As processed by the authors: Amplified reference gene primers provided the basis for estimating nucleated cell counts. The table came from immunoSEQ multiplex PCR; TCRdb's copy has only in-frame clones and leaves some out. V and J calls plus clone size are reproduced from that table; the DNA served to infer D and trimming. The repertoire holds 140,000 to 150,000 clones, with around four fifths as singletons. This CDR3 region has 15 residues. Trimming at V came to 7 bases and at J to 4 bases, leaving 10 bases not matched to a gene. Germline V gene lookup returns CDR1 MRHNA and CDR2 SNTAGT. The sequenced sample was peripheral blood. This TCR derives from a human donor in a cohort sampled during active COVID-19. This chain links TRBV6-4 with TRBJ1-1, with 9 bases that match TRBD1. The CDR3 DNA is TGTGCCAGCAAGAGTGAAGGGGGACAGGGCACTGAAGCTTTCTTT. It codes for CASKSEGGQGTEAFF.